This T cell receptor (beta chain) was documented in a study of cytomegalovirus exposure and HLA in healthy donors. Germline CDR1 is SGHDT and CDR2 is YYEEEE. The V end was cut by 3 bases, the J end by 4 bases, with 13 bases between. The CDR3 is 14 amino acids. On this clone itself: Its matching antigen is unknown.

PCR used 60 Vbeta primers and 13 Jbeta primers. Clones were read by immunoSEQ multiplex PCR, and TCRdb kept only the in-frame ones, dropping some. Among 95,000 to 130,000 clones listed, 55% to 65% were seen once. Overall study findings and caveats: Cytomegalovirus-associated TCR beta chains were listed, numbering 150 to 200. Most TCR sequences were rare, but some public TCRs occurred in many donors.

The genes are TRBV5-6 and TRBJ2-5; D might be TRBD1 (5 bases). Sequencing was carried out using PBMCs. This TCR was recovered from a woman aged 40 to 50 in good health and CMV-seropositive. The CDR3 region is CASSSWSGAETQYF. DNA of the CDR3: TGTGCCAGCAGCTCCTGGAGTGGGGCAGAGACCCAGTACTTC.